These 10 T cell receptor beta chains came from one sample sequenced in a study of blood T cells in healthy people across ages. Next came a second PCR, run for 7 to 11 cycles, which used a sample-barcoded 5' primer along with a J-beta primer mix. TCRdb reanalysed the 5' RACE reads using MiXCR and keeps one entry per CDR3 protein. The sample carries hundreds of thousands of distinct CDR3 sequences, 55% to 70% recorded once. Sequenced material: blood. The origin of the receptors is a man aged 25-40 years in good health.

V is TRBV9 and J is TRBJ2-1; D is perhaps TRBD2 (6 bases). The germline V gene encodes CDR1 SGDLS and CDR2 YYNGEE. Trimming removed 0 bases at V and 3 bases at J, with 16 bases between. The CDR3 sequence is 17 residues long. The CDR3 spells CASSVAVFRESYNEQFF. CDR3 DNA: TGTGCCAGCAGCGTAGCCGTCTTCCGGGAGAGCTACAATGAGCAGTTCTTC.

This sequence joins TRBV5-1 and TRBJ2-5, with D perhaps TRBD2 (7 bases). V lost 4 bases and J lost 1, with 20 bases in between. CDR1 is SGHRS and CDR2 is YFSETQ in the germline V gene. This CDR3 is 17 amino acids long. The CDR3 bases are TGCGCCAGCAGCCCATACCCCGGGGGGCCTTCCCAAGAGACCCAGTACTTC. The encoded protein is CASSPYPGGPSQETQYF.

The rearrangement joins TRBV27 to TRBJ1-1; no firm D call. Germline CDR1 reads MNHEY; CDR2 reads SMNVEV (reference sequence). The V gene lost 5 bases and the J gene lost 1 base, with 8 bases spanning the gap. The CDR3 has 13 amino acids. CDR3: CASSNPPNTEAFF. DNA of the CDR3: TGTGCCAGCAGTAACCCTCCGAACACTGAAGCTTTCTTT.

The V and J genes are TRBV15 and TRBJ1-1, with D tentatively TRBD1 (5 bases). The germline V gene encodes CDR1 LNHNV and CDR2 YYDKDF (reference sequence). The CDR3 has 14 amino acids. With 8 bases removed from V and 5 bases from J, the gap between germline ends came to 18 bases. For the CDR3, the DNA is TGTGCCACCCAACCGGGTCTAGGGGCGACTGAAGCTTTCTTT. Its protein is CATQPGLGATEAFF.

This clonotype was recorded a few times. V gene TRBV20-1 combines with J gene TRBJ2-3, with D tentatively TRBD2 (6 bases). Trimming left V 4 bases short and J 5 bases short, with 19 bases between. The germline CDR1 and CDR2 sequences are DFQATT and SNEGSKA (reference sequence). The CDR3 spans 15 residues. The CDR3 protein is CSANPGLATGDTQYF. DNA for the CDR3: TGCAGTGCTAACCCGGGACTTGCAACGGGAGATACGCAGTATTTT.

The J gene is TRBJ2-5, the V gene TRBV4-2; possibly TRBD1 for D (5 bases). CDR3 length equals 17 residues. The germline CDR1 and CDR2 sequences are LGHNA and YNFKEQ. V was cut by 0 bases and J by 7 bases, with 21 bases left in between. The CDR3 region has the DNA TGTGCCAGCAGCCAAGATCTACAGGTCAACCCCAAGAGGACCCAGTACTTC. It codes for CASSQDLQVNPKRTQYF.

The chain links TRBV5-1 to TRBJ2-7; D could derive from TRBD1 or TRBD2 (5 bases each). Looked up from germline, CDR1 is SGHRS and CDR2 is YFSETQ. The CDR3 is 14 amino acids. Trimming stripped 7 bases from V and 0 bases from J, with 14 bases between. Here the CDR3 DNA reads TGCGCCAGCGAGGTCGGGACGGGCTCCTACGAGCAGTACTTC. Its translation is CASEVGTGSYEQYF.

This clonotype was picked up a small number of times. The rearrangement joins TRBV20-1 to TRBJ2-1; either TRBD1 or TRBD2 may supply D (6 bases each). CDR3 length equals 14 residues. Between the trimmed V and J ends, which lost 2 bases and 5 bases, there was a span of 13 bases. CDR1 is DFQATT and CDR2 is SNEGSKA in the germline V gene (reference sequence). Here the CDR3 reads CSARSAGGHNEQFF. The CDR3 DNA reads as TGCAGTGCTAGAAGTGCTGGGGGGCACAATGAGCAGTTCTTC.

This chain links TRBV10-3 with TRBJ2-3; D is uncertain. CDR3 length: 15 amino acids. Germline CDR1 reads ENHRY; CDR2 reads SYGVKD. The germline V and J ends were trimmed by 7 bases and 6 bases, with 20 bases remaining between them. The CDR3 loop is CAITEYPSNVDTQYF. CDR3 DNA sequence: TGTGCCATCACGGAGTACCCCTCCAATGTGGATACGCAGTATTTT.

The CDR3 DNA sequence: TGCGCCAGCAACCTGAGACAGGGCCGTTACAATGAGCAGTTCTTC. Amino acids: CASNLRQGRYNEQFF. This rearrangement joins TRBV5-1 to TRBJ2-1, with TRBD1 identical over 7 bases. Germline V gene sequence: CDR1 SGHRS, CDR2 YFSETQ. This CDR3 has 15 residues. V trimming: 6 bases; J trimming: 4 bases; junction bases outside the gene matches: 10.